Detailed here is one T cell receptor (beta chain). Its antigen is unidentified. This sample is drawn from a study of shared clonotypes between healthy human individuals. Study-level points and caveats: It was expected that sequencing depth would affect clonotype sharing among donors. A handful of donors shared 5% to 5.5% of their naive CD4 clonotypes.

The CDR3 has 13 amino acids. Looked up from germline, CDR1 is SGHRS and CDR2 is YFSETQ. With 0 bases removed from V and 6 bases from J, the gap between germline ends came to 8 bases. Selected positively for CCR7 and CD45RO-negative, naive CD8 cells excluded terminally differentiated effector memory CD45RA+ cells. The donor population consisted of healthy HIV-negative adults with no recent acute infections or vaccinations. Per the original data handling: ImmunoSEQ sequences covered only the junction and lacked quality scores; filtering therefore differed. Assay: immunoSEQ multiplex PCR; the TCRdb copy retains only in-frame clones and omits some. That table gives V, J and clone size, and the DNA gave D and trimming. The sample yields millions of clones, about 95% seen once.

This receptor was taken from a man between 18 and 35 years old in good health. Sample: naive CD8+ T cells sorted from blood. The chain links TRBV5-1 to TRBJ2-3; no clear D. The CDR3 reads CASSLAIGDTQYF. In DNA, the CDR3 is TGCGCCAGCAGCTTGGCCATCGGTGATACGCAGTATTTT.